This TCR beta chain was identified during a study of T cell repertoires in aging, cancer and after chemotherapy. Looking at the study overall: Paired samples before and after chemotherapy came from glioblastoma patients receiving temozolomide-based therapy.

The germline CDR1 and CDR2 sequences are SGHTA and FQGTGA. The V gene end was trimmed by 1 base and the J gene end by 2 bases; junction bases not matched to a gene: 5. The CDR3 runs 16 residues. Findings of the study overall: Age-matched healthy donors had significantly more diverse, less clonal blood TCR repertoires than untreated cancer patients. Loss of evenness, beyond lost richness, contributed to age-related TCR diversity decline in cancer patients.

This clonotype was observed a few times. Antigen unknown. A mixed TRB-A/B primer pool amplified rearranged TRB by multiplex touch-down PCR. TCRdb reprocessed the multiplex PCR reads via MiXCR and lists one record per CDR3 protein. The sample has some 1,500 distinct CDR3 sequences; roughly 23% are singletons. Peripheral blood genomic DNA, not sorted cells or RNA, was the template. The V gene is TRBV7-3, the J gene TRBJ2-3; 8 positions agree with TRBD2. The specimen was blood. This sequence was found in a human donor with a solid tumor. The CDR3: CASSLNGGGPTDTQYF. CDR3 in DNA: TGTGCCAGCAGCTTAAACGGCGGGGGGCCCACAGATACGCAGTATTTT.